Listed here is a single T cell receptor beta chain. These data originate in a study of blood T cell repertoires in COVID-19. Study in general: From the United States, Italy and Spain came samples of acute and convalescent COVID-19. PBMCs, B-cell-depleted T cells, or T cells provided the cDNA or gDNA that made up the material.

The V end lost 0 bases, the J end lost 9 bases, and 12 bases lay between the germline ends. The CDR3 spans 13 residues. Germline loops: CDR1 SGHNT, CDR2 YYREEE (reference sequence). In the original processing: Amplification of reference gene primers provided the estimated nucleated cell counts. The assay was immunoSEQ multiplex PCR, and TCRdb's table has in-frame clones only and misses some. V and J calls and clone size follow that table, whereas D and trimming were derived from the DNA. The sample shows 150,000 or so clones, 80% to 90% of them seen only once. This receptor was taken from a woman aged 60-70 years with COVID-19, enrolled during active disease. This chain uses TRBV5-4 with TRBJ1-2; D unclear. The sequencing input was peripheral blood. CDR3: CASSLVARASYTF. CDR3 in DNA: TGTGCCAGCAGCTTGGTTGCGAGGGCGAGCTACACCTTC.